Below are 32 T cell receptor beta chains sequenced from a single sample in a study of T cells after somatic rescue of genetic block. Sequencing was performed with immunoSEQ multiplex PCR; in TCRdb, only in-frame clones are kept and a portion is missing. The profile shows more than 70,000 clones, about 90% of them singletons. The sequenced material came from peripheral blood mononuclear cells (PBMCs). All receptors derive from a woman between 18 and 29 years old.

Concerning this clone itself: Mismatch with germline at one junction end may stem from a read error. V usage is TRBV27 and J usage is TRBJ1-2, with 8 bases fitting TRBD1. The CDR3 runs to 15 residues. Germline CDR1 reads MNHEY; CDR2 reads SMNVEV (reference sequence). This chain's CDR3 is CAGSSGQGVIYGYTF. CDR3 coding DNA: TGTGCCGGCAGCTCCGGACAGGGAGTAATCTATGGCTACACCTTC.

The rearrangement links TRBV29-1 to TRBJ2-3; 11 nucleotides match TRBD2. The CDR3 runs 15 residues. Germline V gene sequence: CDR1 SQVTM, CDR2 ANQGSEA. The trim removed 6 bases at V and 4 bases at J, leaving 9 bases unmatched. In DNA form, the CDR3 reads TGCAGCGTGGCCCCTCTAGCGGGAGGCGCAGATACGCAGTATTTT. It translates to CSVAPLAGGADTQYF.

V usage is TRBV6-5 and J usage is TRBJ2-3; no definite D call. V lost 5 bases, J lost 3 bases, and 6 bases lay in between. Looked up from germline, CDR1 is MNHEY and CDR2 is SVGAGI. The CDR3 runs 12 residues. CDR3 coding DNA: TGTGCCAGCAGTCATCGGACAGATACGCAGTATTTT. It encodes CASSHRTDTQYF.

The gene calls are TRBV7-8 and TRBJ1-2, with 7 bases matching TRBD1. This CDR3 is built from 14 residues. The V gene's germline CDR1 is SGHVS and CDR2 FQNEAQ. J gave up 7 bases and V 5 bases, and 10 bases lay outside the gene matches. The DNA of the CDR3 is TGTGCCAGCAGCCTTGCCAACAGGGGAGTTGGCTACACCTTC. Protein: CASSLANRGVGYTF.

The J gene is TRBJ2-7, the V gene TRBV27, with 9 bases that match TRBD1. Germline loops: CDR1 MNHEY, CDR2 SMNVEV (reference sequence). CDR3 size: 16 residues. The ends lost 0 bases at V and 4 bases at J; junction bases unmatched: 7. The CDR3 sequence is CASSLSPGTGSYEQYF. CDR3 DNA sequence: TGTGCCAGCAGTTTATCGCCCGGGACAGGGAGTTACGAGCAGTACTTC.

The chain has TRBV19 and TRBJ2-7, with unresolved D. CDR1 and CDR2 from the germline V gene are LNHDA and SQIVND (reference sequence). Trimming took 6 bases from V and 1 from J, leaving 10 bases between them. The CDR3 extends over 13 amino acids. The CDR3 reads CASRLGASYEQYF. For the CDR3, the DNA is TGTGCCAGTAGACTCGGAGCGTCCTACGAGCAGTACTTC.

As to this clone: At one end the junction does not follow the germline gene, possibly because of a read error. The gene calls are TRBV7-7 and TRBJ2-5; D unclear. Germline CDR1 is SSHAT and CDR2 is FNYEAQ (reference sequence). The CDR3 extends over 13 amino acids. The CDR3 sequence: CASSLGRQETQYF. For the CDR3, the DNA is TGTGCTAGCAGCTTGGGCAGGCAAGAGACCCAGTACTTC.

As regards this clone: Other DNA sequences in the sample encode the same CDR3. This chain uses TRBV27 with TRBJ1-1; D remains ambiguous. V lost 3 bases to trimming and J lost 0 bases, with 8 bases between them. CDR1 and CDR2 (germline): MNHEY, SMNVEV (reference sequence). The CDR3 runs 14 residues. CDR3 loop: CASSFAGLNTEAFF. The CDR3 region has the DNA TGTGCCAGCAGTTTTGCGGGGTTGAACACTGAAGCTTTCTTT.

The chain couples TRBV7-9 to TRBJ1-1, with D uncertain. V lost 6 bases, J lost 5 bases, and 16 bases lay in between. The CDR3 has 14 amino acids. Germline V gene data show CDR1 as SEHNR and CDR2 as FQNEAQ (reference sequence). The chain's CDR3 is CASSPKGWGTEAFF. The CDR3 DNA is TGTGCCAGCAGTCCTAAAGGTTGGGGAACTGAAGCTTTCTTT.

The chain combines TRBV27 with TRBJ1-5; D may be TRBD1 (5 bases). Per germline, CDR1 MNHEY and CDR2 SMNVEV (reference sequence). The germline V and J ends were trimmed by 3 bases and 0 bases, with 9 bases remaining between them. CDR3 length: 15 residues. The CDR3 is CASSFSRASNQPQHF. Written as DNA, the CDR3 is TGTGCCAGCAGTTTCTCCAGGGCTAGCAATCAGCCCCAGCATTTT.

The rearrangement links TRBV28 to TRBJ1-4; weak D call: TRBD1 (6 bases). The CDR3 spans 15 residues. Trimming removed 4 bases at V and 6 bases at J, with 15 bases between. CDR1 and CDR2 from the germline V gene are MDHEN and SYDVKM. The CDR3 loop reads CASSSPGRGDEKLFF. Here the CDR3 DNA reads TGTGCCAGCAGTTCCCCGGGCAGGGGTGATGAAAAACTGTTTTTT. Based on the CDR3 plus reference TRBV28 and TRBJ1-4, the full variable domain is DVKVTQSSRYLVKRTGEKVFLECVQDMDHENMFWYRQDPGLGLRLIYFSYDVKMKEKGDIPEGYSVSREKKERFSLILESASTNQTSMYLCASSSPGRGDEKLFFGSGTQLSVL.

This clone was detected a few times. The V gene is TRBV4-2, the J gene TRBJ2-2; D remains ambiguous. CDR3 length: 15 amino acids. V was cut by 0 bases and J by 1 base, with 6 bases left in between. The germline V gene has CDR1 LGHNA and CDR2 YNFKEQ. The CDR3 nucleotides are TGTGCCAGCAGCCAAGATGGGCAGAACACCGGGGAGCTGTTTTTT. This translates into CASSQDGQNTGELFF.

The chain links TRBV7-2 to TRBJ2-7, with 13 bases identical to TRBD2. This CDR3 has 14 residues. Germline V gene lookup returns CDR1 SGHTA and CDR2 FQGNSA. V lost 5 bases to trimming and J lost 7 bases; unmatched junction nucleotides: 5. The CDR3 DNA follows: TGTGCCAGCAGCCGCGGACTAGCGGGAGTTGAGCAGTACTTC. Translation: CASSRGLAGVEQYF.

The rearrangement joins TRBV2 to TRBJ1-2; a weak D match, TRBD1 (6 bases). Germline CDR1 SNHLY, CDR2 FYNNEI. V was cut by 3 bases and J by 4 bases, with 9 bases left in between. The CDR3 length is 13 residues. The CDR3 is CASSDRGSYGYTF. For the CDR3, the DNA is TGTGCCAGCAGTGACAGGGGCTCCTATGGCTACACCTTC.

The chain uses TRBV4-3 and TRBJ1-4; 7 positions match TRBD1. V lost 0 bases to trimming and J lost 2 bases; unmatched junction nucleotides: 3. Germline CDR1 is LGHNA and CDR2 is YSLEER. The CDR3 runs to 16 residues. The CDR3 bases are TGCGCCAGCAGCCAAGAAGCGGGACAGACTAATGAAAAACTGTTTTTT. It is translated as CASSQEAGQTNEKLFF.

DNA for the CDR3: TGTGCCAGCAGTTTATTCCCTTTTGACAGACGGAGGTCTGGAAACACCATATATTTT. Residues: CASSLFPFDRRRSGNTIYF. V gene TRBV27 combines with J gene TRBJ1-3, with D perhaps matching TRBD1 (5 bases). The V gene's germline CDR1 is MNHEY and CDR2 SMNVEV (reference sequence). The CDR3 length is 19 residues. Trimming shortened V by 1 base and J by 1 base, and 20 bases separated the two germline ends.

The rearrangement uses TRBV4-3 and TRBJ1-3; D gene unclear. Trimming cost V 0 bases and J 2 bases, with 8 bases left between them. Germline CDR1 and CDR2: LGHNA and YSLEER. This CDR3 has 15 amino acids. The CDR3 spells CASSQESGAGNTIYF. In nucleotides, the CDR3 is TGCGCCAGCAGCCAAGAATCCGGGGCTGGAAACACCATATATTTT.

This clone appeared a single time. The sample contains more than one DNA sequence encoding this CDR3. V gene TRBV5-1 combines with J gene TRBJ1-1; unclear D gene. Germline V gives CDR1 SGHRS, CDR2 YFSETQ. The ends were cut back, 1 base at V and 1 base at J, with 5 bases in the middle. CDR3 length: 13 amino acids. DNA of the CDR3: TGCGCCAGCAGCTTGCAAGGGAACACTGAAGCTTTCTTT. Its protein is CASSLQGNTEAFF.

The V call is TRBV29-1, the J call TRBJ1-1; 7 bases match TRBD1. J gave up 6 bases and V 4 bases, and 5 bases lay outside the gene matches. CDR1 SQVTM and CDR2 ANQGSEA come from the germline V gene. CDR3 length: 12 residues. The CDR3, as DNA: TGCAGCGTTGCCGGGACAGCGTCTGAAGCTTTCTTT. Translation gives CSVAGTASEAFF. Based on the CDR3 plus reference TRBV29-1 and TRBJ1-1, the full variable domain is SAVISQKPSRDICQRGTSLTIQCQVDSQVTMMFWYRQQPGQSLTLIATANQGSEATYESGFVIDKFPISRPNLTFSTLTVSNMSPEDSSIYLCSVAGTASEAFFGQGTRLTVV.

This clone came up once. The genes are TRBV2 and TRBJ2-3; the D is unclear. With 9 bases removed from V and 2 bases from J, the gap between germline ends came to 9 bases. The germline V gene has CDR1 SNHLY and CDR2 FYNNEI. The CDR3 is made up of 12 amino acids. CDR3 region: CASTGSTDTQYF. CDR3 coding DNA: TGTGCCAGTACCGGGTCCACAGATACGCAGTATTTT. The full variable domain, completed using reference TRBV2 and TRBJ2-3, is EPEVTQTPSHQVTQMGQEVILRCVPISNHLYFYWYRQILGQKVEFLVSFYNNEISEKSEIFDDQFSVERPDGSNFTLKIRSTKLEDSAMYFCASTGSTDTQYFGPGTRLTVL.

V gene TRBV5-6 combines with J gene TRBJ1-6; D might be TRBD1 (5 bases). The CDR3 is made up of 19 amino acids. Germline-derived CDR1 and CDR2 are SGHDT and YYEEEE. The ends were cut back, 4 bases at V and 8 bases at J, with 28 bases in the middle. The CDR3 nucleotides are TGTGCCAGCAGCCTGGATGTTTTCGTATCGGGGACGGCCGATTCACCCCTCCACTTT. Its translation: CASSLDVFVSGTADSPLHF.

The chain joins TRBV2 to TRBJ2-2; perhaps TRBD1 as D (5 bases). The CDR3 spans 15 residues. In germline, CDR1 is SNHLY, CDR2 FYNNEI. Trimming took off 3 bases at V and 4 bases at J, with 12 bases between the two ends. Here the CDR3 reads CASSEAGHGTGELFF. For the CDR3, the DNA is TGTGCCAGCAGTGAGGCAGGGCACGGCACCGGGGAGCTGTTTTTT.

This clone was seen a few times. The chain carries TRBV29-1 and TRBJ1-1; 7 bases are shared with TRBD1. V dropped 2 bases and J dropped 2; count of bases not matched to a gene: 8. CDR3 length: 15 residues. Per the germline V gene, CDR1 is SQVTM and CDR2 is ANQGSEA. CDR3 nucleotides: TGCAGCGTTGAACCGACAGGGAGGTCCAACACTGAAGCTTTCTTT. It encodes CSVEPTGRSNTEAFF.

This clone turned up a few times. V is TRBV29-1 and J is TRBJ1-1; no definite D call. The V gene lost 5 bases and the J gene lost 5 bases, with 12 bases spanning the gap. Germline V gene sequence: CDR1 SQVTM, CDR2 ANQGSEA. The CDR3 is 12 amino acids. The CDR3 spells CSVIPTGTEAFF. CDR3 coding DNA: TGCAGCGTTATCCCGACGGGGACTGAAGCTTTCTTT.

The V and J genes are TRBV2 and TRBJ1-1; D gene uncertain. Trimming left V 4 bases short and J 3 bases short, with 9 bases between. This CDR3 contains 13 residues. CDR1 is SNHLY, CDR2 FYNNEI, per germline. The CDR3 region has the DNA TGTGCCAGCAGTGCCCCTGGGGACACTGAAGCTTTCTTT. Protein sequence: CASSAPGDTEAFF.

This chain links TRBV5-1 with TRBJ1-1, with D possibly matching TRBD1 (6 bases). CDR1 is SGHRS and CDR2 is YFSETQ in the germline V gene. Trimming left V 4 bases short and J 4 bases short, with 11 bases between. CDR3 length: 13 amino acids. The CDR3: CASSQIRGTEAFF. The CDR3 DNA sequence: TGCGCCAGCAGCCAAATCAGGGGCACTGAAGCTTTCTTT.

The chain couples TRBV27 to TRBJ2-2; possible D gene TRBD2, 6 bases. In germline, CDR1 is MNHEY, CDR2 SMNVEV (reference sequence). This CDR3 is 19 amino acids long. V gave up 6 bases and J gave up 0 bases, with 23 bases separating them. The CDR3 loop reads CASSLIPLGLAANTGELFF. As DNA, the CDR3 is TGTGCCAGCAGCCTTATACCCCTGGGACTGGCGGCGAACACCGGGGAGCTGTTTTTT.

The J gene is TRBJ2-1, the V gene TRBV28, with 9 bases fitting TRBD2. With 7 bases clipped from V and 0 bases from J, the junction kept 7 bases outside the gene matches. The CDR3 consists of 16 residues. Germline V CDR1 and CDR2: MDHEN, SYDVKM. The CDR3 sequence: CASTDSGSFSYNEQFF. For the CDR3, the DNA is TGTGCCAGCACCGATAGCGGGAGTTTCTCCTACAATGAGCAGTTCTTC.

The chain is built from TRBV18 and TRBJ1-2; 7 bases match TRBD1. The CDR3 loop spans 14 amino acids. Trimming cost V 3 bases and J 2 bases; bases outside gene matches: 3. Per germline, CDR1 KGHSH and CDR2 LQKENI. The CDR3 loop reads CASSPKGQNYGYTF. CDR3 nucleotide sequence: TGTGCCAGCTCACCGAAGGGACAGAACTATGGCTACACCTTC.

V usage is TRBV2 and J usage is TRBJ2-2; tentative D call: TRBD1 (6 bases). CDR3 length: 14 residues. Germline CDR1 and CDR2: SNHLY and FYNNEI. V was cut by 7 bases and J by 3 bases, with 12 bases left in between. In nucleotides, the CDR3 is TGTGCCAGCACTCGGGACACCCACACCGGGGAGCTGTTTTTT. It is translated as CASTRDTHTGELFF.

The V gene is TRBV9, the J gene TRBJ2-1, with 7 bases fitting TRBD2. CDR1 and CDR2 from the germline V gene are SGDLS and YYNGEE. CDR3 length equals 16 residues. Trimming cost V 4 bases and J 1 base; bases outside gene matches: 8. This chain's CDR3 is CASSLTSAASYNEQFF. DNA for the CDR3: TGTGCCAGCAGCCTAACTAGCGCCGCTTCCTACAATGAGCAGTTCTTC.

The chain is built from TRBV6-5 and TRBJ2-7; 9 bases fit TRBD2. The CDR3 extends over 15 amino acids. V was pared by 5 bases and J by 6 bases, with 11 bases of the junction left unmatched. From germline, CDR1 is MNHEY and CDR2 SVGAGI. The CDR3 bases are TGTGCCAGCAGTATATTAGCGGGAGCGGCGGGCGAGCAGTACTTC. Protein: CASSILAGAAGEQYF.